This T cell receptor beta chain came from a study of cytomegalovirus exposure and HLA in healthy donors. Unmatched junction bases numbered 10, after V lost 3 bases and J lost 0 bases. The CDR3 has 19 amino acids. CDR1 and CDR2 from the germline V gene are LNHDA and SQIVND (reference sequence). 60 Vbeta and 13 Jbeta primers were used in PCR. The protocol was immunoSEQ multiplex PCR, while the TCRdb copy is restricted to in-frame clones and leaves out a portion. Counted here are about 98,000 clones, around 80% occurring once; the ten biggest clones make up about 1.5%. This TCR came from a man aged 40-49 years in good health and CMV-seronegative. The sample was PBMCs. The genes are TRBV19 and TRBJ2-4, with 11 bases fitting TRBD1. For the CDR3, the DNA is TGTGCCAGTAGTATGACCGGGACAGGGGGACTCGTAGCCAAAAACATTCAGTACTTC. Translated: CASSMTGTGGLVAKNIQYF.